The present T cell receptor (beta chain) was sequenced within a study of shared clonotypes between healthy human individuals. Donors were Caucasian adults residing in Nashville, Tennessee, USA. Division of CD4+ cells produced a CD45RA+ naive subset and a CD45RA-negative memory subset. At deep level, the assay was performed. Per sorted-subset replicate PCR, input was 150 to 250 ng DNA, representing roughly 29,000 T cell genomes. Data came from immunoSEQ multiplex PCR; TCRdb stores just in-frame clones and leaves some out. This sample yields approximately 530,000 clones, of which approximately 94% are seen a single time; about 0.06% belongs to the top ten. The V gene end was trimmed by 3 bases and the J gene end by 5 bases; junction bases not matched to a gene: 8. The CDR3 loop spans 16 amino acids. The germline V gene has CDR1 MGHRA and CDR2 YSYEKL.

This rearrangement joins TRBV4-1 to TRBJ2-3; TRBD1 matches at 10 bases. This receptor was taken from a woman in her thirties in good health. The sample consisted of naive CD4+ T cells sorted from blood. The subset here: CD45RA+ positively selected. The CDR3 spells CASSHSPGTGEDTQYF. The CDR3 nucleotides read TGCGCCAGCAGCCACTCCCCCGGGACAGGGGAAGATACGCAGTATTTT.